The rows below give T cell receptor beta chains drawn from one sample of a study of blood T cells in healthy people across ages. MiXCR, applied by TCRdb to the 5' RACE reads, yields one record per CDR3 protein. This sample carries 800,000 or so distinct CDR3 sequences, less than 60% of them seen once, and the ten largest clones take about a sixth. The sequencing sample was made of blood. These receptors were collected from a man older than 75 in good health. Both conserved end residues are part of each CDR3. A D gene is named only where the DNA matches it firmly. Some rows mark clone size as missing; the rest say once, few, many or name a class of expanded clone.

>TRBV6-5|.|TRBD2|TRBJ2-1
CASILPGLPGDEQFF
TGTGCCAGCATTCTTCCGGGACTACCGGGGGATGAGCAGTTCTTC
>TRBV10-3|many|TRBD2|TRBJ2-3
CAISVAGGDTQYF
TGTGCCATCAGTGTAGCGGGCGGAGATACGCAGTATTTT
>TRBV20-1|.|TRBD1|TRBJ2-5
CSAGGQMRETQYF
TGCAGTGCTGGGGGACAGATGCGGGAGACCCAGTACTTC
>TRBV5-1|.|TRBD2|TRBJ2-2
CATAGSGANTGELFF
TGCGCCACGGCCGGGAGCGGGGCAAACACCGGGGAGCTGTTTTTT
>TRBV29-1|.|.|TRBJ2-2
CSVEDGESNTGELFF
TGCAGCGTTGAAGATGGCGAGTCGAACACCGGGGAGCTGTTTTTT
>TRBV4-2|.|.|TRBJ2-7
CASSPRVGSSYNEQYF
TGTGCCAGCAGCCCCCGTGTCGGGAGCTCCTACAATGAGCAGTACTTC
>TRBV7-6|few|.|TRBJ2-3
CASSFRLTGASSTDTQYF
TGTGCCAGCAGCTTCCGTCTCACCGGGGCCTCTAGCACAGATACGCAGTATTTT
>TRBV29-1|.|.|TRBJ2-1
CSVHTYRGNNEQLF
TGCAGCGTGCACACGTACCGCGGAAATAATGAGCAGCTCTTC
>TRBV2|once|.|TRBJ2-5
CASSEDGVHDETQYF
TGTGCCAGCAGTGAAGATGGGGTGCATGACGAGACCCAGTACTTC
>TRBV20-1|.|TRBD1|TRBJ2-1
CSAPPGTGAYNEQFF
TGCAGTGCACCTCCCGGGACAGGGGCCTACAATGAGCAGTTCTTC
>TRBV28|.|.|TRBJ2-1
CASSFPGESYNEQFF
TGTGCCAGCAGTTTCCCAGGGGAGTCCTACAATGAGCAGTTCTTC
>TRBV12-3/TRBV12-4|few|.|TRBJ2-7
CASSRQGGRVYEQYF
TGTGCCAGCAGCCGACAGGGAGGAAGAGTTTACGAGCAGTACTTC
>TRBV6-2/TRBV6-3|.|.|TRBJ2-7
CASSYSVGYEQYF
TGTGCCAGCAGTTACTCGGTGGGTTACGAGCAGTACTTC
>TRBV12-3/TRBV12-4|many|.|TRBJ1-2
CASSWAGSYGYTF
TGTGCCAGCAGTTGGGCAGGGTCCTATGGCTACACCTTC
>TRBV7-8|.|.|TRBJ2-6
CASSREHGANVLTF
TGTGCCAGCAGTCGGGAGCATGGGGCCAACGTCCTGACTTTC
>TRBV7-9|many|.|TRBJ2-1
CASSHLDYPHYNEQFF
TGTGCCAGCAGCCATTTGGACTATCCCCACTACAATGAGCAGTTCTTC
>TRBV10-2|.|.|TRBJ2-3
CASSESMPDTQYF
TGCGCCAGCAGTGAGTCGATGCCCGATACGCAGTATTTT
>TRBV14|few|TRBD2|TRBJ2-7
CASSHSGRAWEQYF
TGTGCCAGCAGCCATAGCGGGAGGGCCTGGGAGCAGTACTTC
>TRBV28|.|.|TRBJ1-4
CASSPDSAATNEKLFF
TGTGCCAGCAGCCCAGACAGTGCGGCAACTAATGAAAAACTGTTTTTT
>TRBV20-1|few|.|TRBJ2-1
CSASPVGAEQFF
TGCAGTGCCAGCCCAGTAGGCGCTGAGCAGTTCTTC
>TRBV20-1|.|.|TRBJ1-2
CNARGQTANYGYTF
TGCAATGCTAGAGGACAGACAGCTAACTATGGCTACACCTTC
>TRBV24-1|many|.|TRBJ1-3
CATSDLTNTIYF
TGTGCCACCAGTGATTTGACGAACACCATATATTTT
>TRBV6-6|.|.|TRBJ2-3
CASSSPSSTDTQYF
TGTGCCAGCAGTTCCCCTAGCAGCACAGATACGCAGTATTTT
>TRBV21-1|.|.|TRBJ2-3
CASSPRSSGRLRYF
TGTGCCAGCAGCCCCCGAAGTAGCGGGAGGCTAAGGTATTTT
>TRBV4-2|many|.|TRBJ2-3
CASSLTGRSGQYF
TGTGCCAGCAGCCTCACGGGACGAAGCGGGCAGTATTTT
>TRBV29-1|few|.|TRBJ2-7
CSVYDGTSYEQYF
TGCAGCGTTTATGACGGGACCTCCTACGAGCAGTACTTC
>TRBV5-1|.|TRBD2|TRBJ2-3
CASSPSASGVPDTQYF
TGCGCCAGCAGCCCCTCGGCTAGCGGGGTCCCAGATACGCAGTATTTT
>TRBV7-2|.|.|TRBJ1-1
CASSLCGNTEAFF
TGTGCCAGCAGCTTATGTGGGAACACTGAAGCTTTCTTT
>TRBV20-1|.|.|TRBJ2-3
CSARGQRRGGYF
TGCAGTGCTAGGGGGCAGCGGAGAGGGGGGTATTTT
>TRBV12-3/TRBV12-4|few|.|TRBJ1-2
CASSFELSDPRYGYTF
TGTGCCAGCAGTTTCGAGTTGTCAGATCCTAGGTATGGCTACACCTTC
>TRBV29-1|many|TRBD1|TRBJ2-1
CSGQGYNEQFF
TGCAGCGGACAGGGATACAATGAGCAGTTCTTC
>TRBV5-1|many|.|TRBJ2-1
CASSLRAQGTGALPTGNEQFF
TGCGCCAGCAGCTTGAGAGCACAGGGGACTGGCGCACTCCCTACCGGCAATGAGCAGTTCTTC
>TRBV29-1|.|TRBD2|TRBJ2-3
CSAEETGGTDTQYF
TGCAGCGCCGAAGAAACCGGGGGGACAGATACGCAGTATTTT
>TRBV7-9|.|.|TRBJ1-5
CASSLGDRNQPQHF
TGCGCCAGCAGCTTGGGGGACCGCAATCAGCCCCAGCATTTT
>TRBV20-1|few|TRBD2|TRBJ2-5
CSAREGTSGTKWAQYF
TGCAGTGCTAGAGAGGGGACTAGCGGTACGAAGTGGGCCCAGTACTTC
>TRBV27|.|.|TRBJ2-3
CASKLGQPSDTQYF
TGTGCCAGCAAATTGGGGCAGCCTAGTGATACGCAGTATTTT
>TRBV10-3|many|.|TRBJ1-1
CAISAAGYEAFF
TGTGCCATCAGTGCGGCGGGGTATGAAGCTTTCTTT
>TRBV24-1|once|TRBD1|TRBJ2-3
CATSAPSTGQQDTQYF
TGTGCCACCAGTGCCCCGTCGACAGGGCAGCAAGATACGCAGTATTTT
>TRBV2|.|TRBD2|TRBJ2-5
CASTRTSGRETEQYF
TGTGCCAGCACCAGGACTAGCGGGAGGGAGACTGAGCAGTACTTC
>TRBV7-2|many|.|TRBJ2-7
CASSLAARSSYEQYF
TGTGCCAGCAGCTTAGCTGCTCGCAGTTCCTACGAGCAGTACTTC
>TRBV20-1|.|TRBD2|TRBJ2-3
CSAMGLPTDTQYF
TGCAGTGCTATGGGACTACCTACAGATACGCAGTATTTT
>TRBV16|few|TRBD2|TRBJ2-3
CASSQSLAGVRTDTQYF
TGTGCCAGCAGCCAATCTTTAGCGGGAGTCCGCACAGATACGCAGTATTTT